This T cell receptor (beta chain) was documented in a study of PD-1 blockade in classical Hodgkin lymphoma. Study-wide background: Intravenous delivery of nivolumab at 3 mg/kg to patients occurred every 2 weeks. Study outcomes and limitations: TCR diversity in CD4+, not CD8+, cells rose significantly by C4D1. It was reported that newly diagnosed patients had less baseline TCR diversity than healthy donors. Complete responders had baseline diversity similar to newly diagnosed patients.

Sequencing was performed with immunoSEQ multiplex PCR; in TCRdb, only in-frame clones are kept and a portion is missing. The sample lists under 80,000 clones; 87% were seen once. Of note for this clone: Its matching antigen is unknown.

The sample's time point: cycle 4 day 1 (C4D1), after 5 to 7 weeks of nivolumab. Each patient's relapse followed autologous stem cell transplantation, and brentuximab vedotin exposure varied. The trim removed 8 bases at V and 6 bases at J, leaving 12 bases unmatched. The V gene's germline CDR1 is MNHNY and CDR2 SVGAGI (reference sequence). The CDR3 is made up of 15 amino acids. The clonotype was recovered from a human donor with classical Hodgkin lymphoma. V and J are TRBV6-6 and TRBJ1-4, with 7 bases matching TRBD1. The input for sequencing was peripheral blood mononuclear cells (PBMCs), taken before the fourth cycle of nivolumab. The CDR3, as DNA: TGTGCCAGCCGATTCGGGGGACAGCCGCATGAAAAACTGTTTTTT. Encoded protein: CASRFGGQPHEKLFF.